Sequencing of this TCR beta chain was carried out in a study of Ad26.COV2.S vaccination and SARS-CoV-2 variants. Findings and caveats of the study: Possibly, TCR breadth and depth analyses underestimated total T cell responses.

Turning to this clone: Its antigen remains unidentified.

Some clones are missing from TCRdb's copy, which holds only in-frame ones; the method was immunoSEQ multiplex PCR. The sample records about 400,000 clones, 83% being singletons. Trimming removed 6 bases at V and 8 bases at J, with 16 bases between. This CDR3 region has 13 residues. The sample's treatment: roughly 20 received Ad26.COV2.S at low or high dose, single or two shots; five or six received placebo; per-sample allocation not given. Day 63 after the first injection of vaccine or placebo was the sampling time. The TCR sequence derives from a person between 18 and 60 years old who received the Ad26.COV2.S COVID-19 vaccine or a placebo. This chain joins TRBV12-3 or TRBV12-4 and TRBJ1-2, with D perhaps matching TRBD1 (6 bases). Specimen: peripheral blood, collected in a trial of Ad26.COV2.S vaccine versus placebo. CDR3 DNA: TGTGCCAGCAGAGCCACAGGGTGGGGCGGCTACACCTTC. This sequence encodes CASRATGWGGYTF.